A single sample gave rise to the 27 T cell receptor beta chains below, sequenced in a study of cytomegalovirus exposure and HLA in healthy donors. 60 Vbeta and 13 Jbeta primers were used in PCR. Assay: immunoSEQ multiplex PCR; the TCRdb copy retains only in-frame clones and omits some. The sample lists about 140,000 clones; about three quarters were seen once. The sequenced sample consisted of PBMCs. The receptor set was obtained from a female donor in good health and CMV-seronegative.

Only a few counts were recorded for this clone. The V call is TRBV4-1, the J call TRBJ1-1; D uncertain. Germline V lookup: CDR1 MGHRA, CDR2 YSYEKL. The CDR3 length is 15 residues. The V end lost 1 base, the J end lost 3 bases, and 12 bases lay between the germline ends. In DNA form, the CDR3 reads TGCGCCAGCAGCCAAGGGGCTACGAGATACACTGAAGCTTTCTTT. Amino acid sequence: CASSQGATRYTEAFF.

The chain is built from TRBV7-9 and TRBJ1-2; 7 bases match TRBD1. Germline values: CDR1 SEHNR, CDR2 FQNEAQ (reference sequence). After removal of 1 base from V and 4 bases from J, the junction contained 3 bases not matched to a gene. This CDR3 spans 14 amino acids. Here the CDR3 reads CASSLEGATYGYTF. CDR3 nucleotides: TGTGCCAGCAGCTTAGAGGGGGCTACCTATGGCTACACCTTC.

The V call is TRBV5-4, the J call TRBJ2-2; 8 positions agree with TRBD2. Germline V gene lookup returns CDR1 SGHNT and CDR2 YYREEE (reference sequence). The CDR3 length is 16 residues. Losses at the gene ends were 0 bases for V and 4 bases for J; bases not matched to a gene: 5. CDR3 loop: CASSLEGGRSTGELFF. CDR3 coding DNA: TGTGCCAGCAGCTTGGAGGGCGGGAGGAGCACCGGGGAGCTGTTTTTT.

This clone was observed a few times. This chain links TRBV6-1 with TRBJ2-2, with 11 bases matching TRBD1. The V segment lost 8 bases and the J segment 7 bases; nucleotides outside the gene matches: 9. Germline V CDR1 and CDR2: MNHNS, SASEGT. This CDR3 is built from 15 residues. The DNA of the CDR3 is TGTGCCAGCCGGCTAGGACAGGGGGCGGACGGGGAGCTGTTTTTT. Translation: CASRLGQGADGELFF.

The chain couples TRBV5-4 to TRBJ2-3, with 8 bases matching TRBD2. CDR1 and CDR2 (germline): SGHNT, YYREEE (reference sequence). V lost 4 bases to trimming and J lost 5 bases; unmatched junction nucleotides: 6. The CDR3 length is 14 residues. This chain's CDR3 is CASSLQRERDTQYF. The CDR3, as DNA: TGTGCCAGCAGCCTCCAGCGGGAGAGAGATACGCAGTATTTT.

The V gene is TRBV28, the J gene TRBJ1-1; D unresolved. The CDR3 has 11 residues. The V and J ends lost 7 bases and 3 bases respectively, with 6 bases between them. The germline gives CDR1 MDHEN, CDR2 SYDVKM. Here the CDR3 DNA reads TGTGCCAGCACAGAGGACACTGAAGCTTTCTTT. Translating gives CASTEDTEAFF.

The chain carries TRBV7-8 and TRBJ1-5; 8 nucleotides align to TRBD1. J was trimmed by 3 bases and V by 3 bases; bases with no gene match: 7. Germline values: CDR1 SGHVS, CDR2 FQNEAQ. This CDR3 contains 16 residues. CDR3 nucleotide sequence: TGTGCCAGCAGCTTGGACAGGGTGAGACTCAATCAGCCCCAGCATTTT. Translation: CASSLDRVRLNQPQHF.

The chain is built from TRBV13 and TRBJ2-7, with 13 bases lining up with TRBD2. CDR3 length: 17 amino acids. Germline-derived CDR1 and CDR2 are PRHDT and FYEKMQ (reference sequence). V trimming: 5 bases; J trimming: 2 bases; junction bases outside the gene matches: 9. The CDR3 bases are TGTGCCAGCAGCCCGGGAGGACTAGCGGGAGCCACCTACGAGCAGTACTTC. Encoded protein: CASSPGGLAGATYEQYF.

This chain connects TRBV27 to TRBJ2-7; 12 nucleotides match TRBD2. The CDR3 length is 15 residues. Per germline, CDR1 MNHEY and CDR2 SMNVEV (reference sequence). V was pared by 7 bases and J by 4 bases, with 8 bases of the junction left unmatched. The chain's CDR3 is CASTSSGLAGYEQYF. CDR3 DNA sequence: TGTGCCAGCACTTCATCCGGACTAGCGGGATACGAGCAGTACTTC.

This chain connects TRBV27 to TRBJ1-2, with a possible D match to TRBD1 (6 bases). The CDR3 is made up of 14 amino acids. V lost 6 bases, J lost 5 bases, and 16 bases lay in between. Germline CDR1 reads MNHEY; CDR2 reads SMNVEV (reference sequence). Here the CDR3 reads CASSRLDSLYGYTF. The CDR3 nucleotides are TGTGCCAGCAGCCGATTGGACAGTCTATATGGCTACACCTTC.

For the CDR3, the DNA is TGTGCCAGCAGCTTATGGCGGGGGCTCAGCTCTGGAAACACCATATATTTT. It specifies CASSLWRGLSSGNTIYF. J is TRBJ1-3 and V is TRBV7-9, with D possibly matching TRBD1 (6 bases). V lost 2 bases, J lost 0 bases, and 14 bases lay in between. The CDR3 contains 17 residues. Germline assignment: CDR1 SEHNR and CDR2 FQNEAQ (reference sequence).

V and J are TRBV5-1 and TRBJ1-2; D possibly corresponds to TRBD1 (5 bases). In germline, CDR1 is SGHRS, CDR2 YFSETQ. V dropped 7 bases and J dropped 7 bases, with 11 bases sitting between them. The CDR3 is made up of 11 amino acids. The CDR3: CASGEGIGYTF. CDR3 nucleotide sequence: TGCGCCAGCGGGGAGGGGATTGGCTACACCTTC.

The CDR3 here is CAWIARQGFYNEQFF. The CDR3 bases are TGTGCCTGGATAGCACGACAGGGTTTTTACAATGAGCAGTTCTTC. The V call is TRBV30, the J call TRBJ2-1; 7 bases agree with TRBD1. Trimming removed 4 bases from V and 4 bases from J; junction bases left unmatched: 10. CDR1 is GTSNPN, CDR2 SVGIG, per germline (reference sequence). This CDR3 region has 15 residues.

This CDR3 is CASSKRLQGVHNEQFF. The CDR3 DNA sequence: TGTGCCAGCAGCAAAAGGTTACAGGGGGTCCACAATGAGCAGTTCTTC. The J gene is TRBJ2-1, the V gene TRBV7-8; TRBD1 matches 8 bases. After removal of 5 bases from V and 5 bases from J, the junction contained 11 bases not matched to a gene. Germline loops: CDR1 SGHVS, CDR2 FQNEAQ. The CDR3 spans 16 residues.

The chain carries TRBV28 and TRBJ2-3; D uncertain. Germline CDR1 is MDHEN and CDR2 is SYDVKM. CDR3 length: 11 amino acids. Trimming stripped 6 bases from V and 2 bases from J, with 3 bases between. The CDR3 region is CASSHTDTQYF. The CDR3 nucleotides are TGTGCCAGCAGCCACACAGATACGCAGTATTTT.

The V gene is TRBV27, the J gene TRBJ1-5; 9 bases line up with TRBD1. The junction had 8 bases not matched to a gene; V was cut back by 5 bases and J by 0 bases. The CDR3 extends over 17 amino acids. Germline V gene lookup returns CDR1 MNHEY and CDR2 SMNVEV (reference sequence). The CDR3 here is CASSRIQGASSNQPQHF. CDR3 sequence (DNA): TGTGCCAGCAGTCGAATACAGGGGGCTAGTAGCAATCAGCCCCAGCATTTT.

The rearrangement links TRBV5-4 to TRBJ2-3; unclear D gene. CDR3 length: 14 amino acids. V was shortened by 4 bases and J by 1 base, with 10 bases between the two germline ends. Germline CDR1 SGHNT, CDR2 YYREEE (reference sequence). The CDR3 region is CASSPGGGTDTQYF. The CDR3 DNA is TGTGCCAGCAGCCCGGGTGGCGGCACAGATACGCAGTATTTT.

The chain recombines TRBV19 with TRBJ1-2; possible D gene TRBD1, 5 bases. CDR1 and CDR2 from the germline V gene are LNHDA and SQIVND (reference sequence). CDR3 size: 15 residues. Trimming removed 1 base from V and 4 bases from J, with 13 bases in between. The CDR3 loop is CASSIVGRGVYGYTF. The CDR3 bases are TGTGCCAGTAGTATAGTCGGGAGGGGAGTCTATGGCTACACCTTC.

The CDR3 DNA sequence: TGTGCCAGCAGCAACACAGGGGCGAAGAACACTGAAGCTTTCTTT. It encodes CASSNTGAKNTEAFF. This rearrangement joins TRBV6-5 to TRBJ1-1; 7 bases agree with TRBD1. Trimming at V came to 6 bases and at J to 1 base, leaving 8 bases not matched to a gene. This CDR3 spans 15 amino acids. CDR1 is MNHEY, CDR2 SVGAGI, per germline.

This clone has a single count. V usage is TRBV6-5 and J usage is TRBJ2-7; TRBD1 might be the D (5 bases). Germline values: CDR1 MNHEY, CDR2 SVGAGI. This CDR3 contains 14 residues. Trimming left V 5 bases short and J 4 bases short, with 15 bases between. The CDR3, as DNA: TGTGCCAGCAGTCCGGCAGGGCAAGGGTACGAGCAGTACTTC. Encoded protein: CASSPAGQGYEQYF.

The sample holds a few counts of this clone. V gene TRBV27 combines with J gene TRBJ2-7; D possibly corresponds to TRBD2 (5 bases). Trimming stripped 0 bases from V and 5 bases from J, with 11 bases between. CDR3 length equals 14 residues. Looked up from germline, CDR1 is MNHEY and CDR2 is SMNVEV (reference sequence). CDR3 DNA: TGTGCCAGCAGTTTATCCGAGGGCAGTCACGAGCAGTACTTC. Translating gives CASSLSEGSHEQYF.

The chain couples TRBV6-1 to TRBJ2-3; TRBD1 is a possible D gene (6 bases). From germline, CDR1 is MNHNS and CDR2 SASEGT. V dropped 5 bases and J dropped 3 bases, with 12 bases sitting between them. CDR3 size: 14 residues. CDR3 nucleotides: TGTGCCAGCAGTACAGGGCGTTGGACAGATACGCAGTATTTT. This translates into CASSTGRWTDTQYF.

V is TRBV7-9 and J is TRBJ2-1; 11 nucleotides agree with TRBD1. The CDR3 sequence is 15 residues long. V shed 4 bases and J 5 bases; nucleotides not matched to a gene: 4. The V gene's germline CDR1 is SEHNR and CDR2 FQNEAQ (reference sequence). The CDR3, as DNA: TGTGCCAGCAGCTGGGACAGGGGGGAGGACAATGAGCAGTTCTTC. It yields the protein CASSWDRGEDNEQFF.

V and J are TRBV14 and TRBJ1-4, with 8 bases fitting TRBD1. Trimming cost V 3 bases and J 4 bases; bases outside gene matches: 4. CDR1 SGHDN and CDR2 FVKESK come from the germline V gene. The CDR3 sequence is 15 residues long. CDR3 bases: TGTGCCAGCAGCCAGACAGGGGTTGGTAATGAAAAACTGTTTTTT. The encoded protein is CASSQTGVGNEKLFF.

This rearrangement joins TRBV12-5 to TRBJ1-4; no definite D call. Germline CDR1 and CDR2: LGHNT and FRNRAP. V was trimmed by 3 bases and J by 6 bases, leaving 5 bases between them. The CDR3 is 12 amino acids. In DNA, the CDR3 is TGTGCTAGTGGTTTTGACTATGAAAAACTGTTTTTT. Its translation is CASGFDYEKLFF.

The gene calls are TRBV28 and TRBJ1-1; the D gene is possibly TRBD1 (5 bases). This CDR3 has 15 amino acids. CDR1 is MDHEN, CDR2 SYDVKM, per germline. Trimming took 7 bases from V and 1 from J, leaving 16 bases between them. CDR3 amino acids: CASTPGAGANTEAFF. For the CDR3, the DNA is TGTGCCAGCACCCCTGGGGCAGGAGCGAACACTGAAGCTTTCTTT.

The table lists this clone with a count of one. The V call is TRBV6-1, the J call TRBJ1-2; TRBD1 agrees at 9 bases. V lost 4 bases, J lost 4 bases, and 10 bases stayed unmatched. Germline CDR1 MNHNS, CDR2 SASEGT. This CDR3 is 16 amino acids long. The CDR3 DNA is TGTGCCAGCAGTGTAAATACAGGGGGCCTGCCCTATGGCTACACCTTC. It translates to CASSVNTGGLPYGYTF.